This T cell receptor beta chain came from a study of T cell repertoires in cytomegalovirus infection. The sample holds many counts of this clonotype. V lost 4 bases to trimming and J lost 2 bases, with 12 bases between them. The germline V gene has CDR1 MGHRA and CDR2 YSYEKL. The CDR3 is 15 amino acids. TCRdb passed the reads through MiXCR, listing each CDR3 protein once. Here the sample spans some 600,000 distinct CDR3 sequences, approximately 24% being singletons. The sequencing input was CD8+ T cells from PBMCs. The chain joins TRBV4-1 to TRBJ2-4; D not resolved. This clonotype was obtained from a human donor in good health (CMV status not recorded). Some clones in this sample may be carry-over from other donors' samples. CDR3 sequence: CASSLYVATKNIQYF. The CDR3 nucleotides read TGCGCCAGCAGCCTCTATGTGGCAACCAAAAACATTCAGTACTTC.